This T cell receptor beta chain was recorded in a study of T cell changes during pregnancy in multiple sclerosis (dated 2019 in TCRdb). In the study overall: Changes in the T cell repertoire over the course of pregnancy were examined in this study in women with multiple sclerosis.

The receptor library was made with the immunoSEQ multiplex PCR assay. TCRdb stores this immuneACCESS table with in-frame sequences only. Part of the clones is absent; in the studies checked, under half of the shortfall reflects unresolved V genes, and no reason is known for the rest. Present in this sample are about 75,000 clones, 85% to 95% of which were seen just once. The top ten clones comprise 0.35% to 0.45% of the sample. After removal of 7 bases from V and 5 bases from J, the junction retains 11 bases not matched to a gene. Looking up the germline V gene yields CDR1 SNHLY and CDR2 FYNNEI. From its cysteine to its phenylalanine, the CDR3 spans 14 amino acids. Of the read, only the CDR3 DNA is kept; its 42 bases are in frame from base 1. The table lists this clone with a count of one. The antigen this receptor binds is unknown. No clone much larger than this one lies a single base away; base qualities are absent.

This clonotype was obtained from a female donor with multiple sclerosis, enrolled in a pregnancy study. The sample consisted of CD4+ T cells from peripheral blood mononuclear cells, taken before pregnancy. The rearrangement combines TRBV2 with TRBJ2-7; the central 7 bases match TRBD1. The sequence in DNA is TGTGCCAGCACAAAAGGGGGCTCGAGGAACGAGCAGTACTTC. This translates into CASTKGGSRNEQYF.